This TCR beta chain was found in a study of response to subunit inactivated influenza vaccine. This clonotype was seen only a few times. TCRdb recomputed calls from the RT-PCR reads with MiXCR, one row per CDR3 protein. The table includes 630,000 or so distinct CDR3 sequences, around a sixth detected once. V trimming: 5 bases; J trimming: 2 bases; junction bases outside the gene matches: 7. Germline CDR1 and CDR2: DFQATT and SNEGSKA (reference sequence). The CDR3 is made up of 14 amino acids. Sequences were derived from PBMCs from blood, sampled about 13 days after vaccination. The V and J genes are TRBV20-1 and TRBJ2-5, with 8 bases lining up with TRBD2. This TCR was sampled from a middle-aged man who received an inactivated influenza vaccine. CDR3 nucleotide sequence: TGCAGTGCTCTTAGCGGGACGACTCAAGAGACCCAGTACTTC. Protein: CSALSGTTQETQYF.